The subject of this entry is one T cell receptor (beta chain). The entry originates in a study of PD-L1 blockade in urothelial cancer. In the study overall: Blood was analyzed 3 weeks (second dose) and 6 weeks after treatment start.

The repertoire was sequenced with immunoSEQ multiplex PCR; TCRdb's copy has only in-frame clones and lacks some. The repertoire holds around 70,000 clones, with 85% to 90% as singletons. Germline CDR1 reads SGHRS; CDR2 reads YFSETQ. The V gene lost 1 base and the J gene lost 7 bases, with 9 bases spanning the gap. This CDR3 is built from 13 residues. The time point is: pretreatment peripheral blood. This rearrangement joins TRBV5-1 to TRBJ2-1; D is undetermined. The clonotype originates from a man aged 65 to 85 with urothelial cancer. The material was PBMCs, obtained around atezolizumab (anti-PD-L1) treatment. CDR3 nucleotide sequence: TGCGCCAGCAGCTTGACTGAAGCGAATGAGCAGTTCTTC. The encoded protein is CASSLTEANEQFF.